The 5 T cell receptor beta chains below come from one sample, sequenced in a study of blood T cell repertoires in COVID-19. This table comes from immunoSEQ multiplex PCR, and its TCRdb copy is limited to in-frame clones, with some not included. The sample holds a few hundred thousand clones, more than 70% seen once. The sample taken for sequencing was peripheral blood. All receptors derive from a man aged 40-49 years with acute or convalescent COVID-19.

This chain connects TRBV7-9 to TRBJ1-2; TRBD1 matches at 10 bases. V shed 5 bases, J shed 6 bases, and the junction held 6 bases outside the gene matches. The length of the CDR3 is 14 residues. Germline assignment: CDR1 SEHNR and CDR2 FQNEAQ (reference sequence). The CDR3: CASSLDRGEDGYTF. CDR3 coding DNA: TGTGCCAGCAGCCTGGACAGGGGGGAGGATGGCTACACCTTC. Combining the CDR3 with reference TRBV7-9 and TRBJ1-2 gives the whole variable domain DTGVSQNPRHKITKRGQNVTFRCDPISEHNRLYWYRQTLGQGPEFLTYFQNEAQLEKSRLLSDRFSAERPKGSFSTLEIQRTEQGDSAMYLCASSLDRGEDGYTFGSGTRLTVV.

CDR3 region: CASSDSGGETEAFF. For the CDR3, the DNA is TGTGCCAGCAGTGACTCTGGGGGGGAAACTGAAGCTTTCTTT. This chain uses TRBV6-4 with TRBJ1-1, with D possibly matching TRBD1 (5 bases). Germline lookup yields CDR1 MRHNA and CDR2 SNTAGT. V was shortened by 0 bases and J by 5 bases, with 10 bases between the two germline ends. The CDR3 is made up of 14 amino acids.

The sample holds a few counts of this clone. In DNA, the CDR3 is TGTGCCAGCAGCGTAGTGGGGACTAGCGGGGGGTCGGAGCAGTTCTTC. Translating gives CASSVVGTSGGSEQFF. The rearrangement joins TRBV9 to TRBJ2-1; the match to TRBD2 covers 15 bases. With 0 bases clipped from V and 10 bases from J, the junction kept 5 bases outside the gene matches. The CDR3 sequence is 16 residues long. Germline V lookup: CDR1 SGDLS, CDR2 YYNGEE.

The chain joins TRBV7-8 to TRBJ2-7; TRBD2 matches at 8 bases. The CDR3 totals 14 residues. Germline CDR1 and CDR2: SGHVS and FQNEAQ. The junction had 0 bases not matched to a gene; V was cut back by 0 bases and J by 2 bases. The CDR3 DNA reads as TGTGCCAGCAGCTTAGCTAGCGGGACCTACGAGCAGTACTTC. Translating gives CASSLASGTYEQYF. Full variable domain (rest looked up from reference TRBV7-8 and TRBJ2-7): GAGVSQSPRYKVAKRGQDVALRCDPISGHVSLFWYQQALGQGPEFLTYFQNEAQLDKSGLPSDRFFAERPEGSVSTLKIQRTQQEDSAVYLCASSLASGTYEQYFGPGTRLTVT.

This chain uses TRBV4-1 with TRBJ1-1; the match to TRBD1 covers 8 bases. Germline CDR1 reads MGHRA; CDR2 reads YSYEKL. The V gene end was trimmed by 0 bases and the J gene end by 5 bases; junction bases not matched to a gene: 11. The CDR3 runs to 17 residues. As DNA, the CDR3 is TGCGCCAGCAGCCAAGACGCGCAGGGGGCGATGAGGACTGAAGCTTTCTTT. Protein sequence: CASSQDAQGAMRTEAFF.